This TCR beta chain was retrieved from a study of blood T cell repertoires in COVID-19. Background on the study: The United States, Italy and Spain supplied acute and convalescent COVID-19 samples. The analysed material was cDNA or gDNA that came from T cells, B-cell-depleted T cells, or PBMCs.

Authors' data handling: Reference gene primer amplification in the assay estimated nucleated cell counts. Generated by immunoSEQ multiplex PCR, the TCRdb table keeps only in-frame clones and is missing some. For V, J and clone size, that table is used; D and trimming come from the DNA. The table has fewer than 150,000 clones, about 91% seen once. CDR3 size: 15 residues. V shed 2 bases, J shed 6 bases, and the junction held 8 bases outside the gene matches. The V gene's germline CDR1 is SGHVS and CDR2 FNYEAQ. V usage is TRBV7-6 and J usage is TRBJ1-1; 8 bases match TRBD1. The sample consisted of peripheral blood. The sequence derives from a human donor in a cohort sampled during active COVID-19. CDR3 coding DNA: TGTGCCAGCAGCTTATTAACAGGGGGAGTGTCTGAAGCTTTCTTT. The encoded protein is CASSLLTGGVSEAFF. Full variable domain (outside the CDR3, taken from reference TRBV7-6 and TRBJ1-1): GAGVSQSPRYKVTKRGQDVALRCDPISGHVSLYWYRQALGQGPEFLTYFNYEAQQDKSGLPNDRFSAERPEGSISTLTIQRTEQRDSAMYRCASSLLTGGVSEAFFGQGTRLTVV.